The next 16 T cell receptor beta chains were all read from a single sample in a study of T cells after posttransplantation cyclophosphamide listed by TCRdb under 2016. Libraries were constructed by the immunoSEQ multiplex PCR assay. This immuneACCESS table, as held by TCRdb, lists in-frame sequences with V and J called but not all clones. Of the missing ones, under half trace to an unresolved V gene in checked studies; the others have no known cause. Counted in this sample were about 24,000 clones; approximately 85% of them appeared once. Together, the top ten hold around 6.6% of the sample. The sample comprised PBMCs. These receptors were taken from a woman aged 55-69 years with a blood cancer, CMV-positive, and with a related stem cell donor.

This rearrangement joins TRBV19 to TRBJ2-7; 10 bases agree with TRBD2. The CDR3 totals 17 residues. V lost 5 bases, J lost 1 base, and 11 bases stayed unmatched. Germline loops: CDR1 LNHDA, CDR2 SQIVND (reference sequence). The CDR3 DNA reads as TGTGCCAGTAGTGTCCTTCCTAGCGGGAGTCGATCCTACGAGCAGTACTTC. Translated: CASSVLPSGSRSYEQYF.

The chain joins TRBV6-6 to TRBJ2-3, with 8 nucleotides matching TRBD1. The V segment lost 7 bases and the J segment 13 bases; nucleotides outside the gene matches: 13. CDR3 length: 13 amino acids. Germline V CDR1 and CDR2: MNHNY, SVGAGI (reference sequence). CDR3 region: CASMSWDRQGKYF. CDR3 DNA sequence: TGTGCCAGCATGTCTTGGGACAGGCAAGGAAAGTATTTT.

This chain joins TRBV7-8 and TRBJ2-1; perhaps TRBD2 as D (5 bases). The ends were cut back, 3 bases at V and 5 bases at J, with 8 bases in the middle. Germline assignment: CDR1 SGHVS and CDR2 FQNEAQ. CDR3 size: 13 residues. CDR3: CASSFGGHNEQFF. CDR3 coding DNA: TGTGCCAGCAGCTTTGGAGGCCACAATGAGCAGTTCTTC.

The chain employs TRBV30 and TRBJ2-5, with a tentative D call TRBD2 (6 bases). Trimming left V 1 base short and J 4 bases short, with 16 bases between. The germline V gene encodes CDR1 GTSNPN and CDR2 SVGIG (reference sequence). The CDR3 runs to 15 residues. CDR3 in DNA: TGTGCCTGGAGTGGTCCGCTTTTGCGGGGAGAGACCCAGTACTTC. It encodes CAWSGPLLRGETQYF.

This chain links TRBV5-1 with TRBJ2-1, with 12 bases that match TRBD2. V trimming: 4 bases; J trimming: 6 bases; junction bases outside the gene matches: 5. The CDR3 is 15 amino acids. Germline V gives CDR1 SGHRS, CDR2 YFSETQ. The CDR3 loop reads CASSVPTSGSNEQFF. Here the CDR3 DNA reads TGCGCCAGCAGCGTCCCGACTAGCGGGAGCAATGAGCAGTTCTTC.

This clone is a singleton in its sample. The rearrangement uses TRBV7-9 and TRBJ2-5; D gene unclear. The DNA end lines up better with TRBJ2-7; the J call may be wrong. The CDR3 loop spans 16 amino acids. Germline CDR1 and CDR2: SEHNR and FQNEAQ (reference sequence). CDR3 region: CASSWARPRNSYEQYF. The CDR3, as DNA: TGTGCCAGCAGCTGGGCTCGACCAAGAAACTCCTACGAGCAGTACTTC.

The rearrangement joins TRBV2 to TRBJ2-1; the match to TRBD2 covers 7 bases. The CDR3 has 13 amino acids. From germline, CDR1 is SNHLY and CDR2 FYNNEI. V dropped 6 bases and J dropped 4; count of bases not matched to a gene: 3. CDR3 loop: CASRSGAYNEQFF. Here the CDR3 DNA reads TGTGCCAGCAGGAGCGGGGCATACAATGAGCAGTTCTTC.

The chain carries TRBV2 and TRBJ2-5; 8 bases are shared with TRBD1. V lost 10 bases to trimming and J lost 5 bases; unmatched junction nucleotides: 12. Per germline, CDR1 SNHLY and CDR2 FYNNEI. There are 14 residues in the CDR3. The CDR3 sequence: CATQRQGRGETQYF. The CDR3 nucleotides read TGTGCCACCCAGAGACAGGGGCGAGGGGAGACCCAGTACTTC.

The chain has TRBV5-4 and TRBJ1-1; 9 nucleotides line up with TRBD1. The trim removed 4 bases at V and 2 bases at J, leaving 9 bases unmatched. In germline, CDR1 is SGHNT, CDR2 YYREEE (reference sequence). This CDR3 region has 16 residues. In DNA form, the CDR3 reads TGTGCCAGCAGCCGGACAGGGGCCAATAGAAACACTGAAGCTTTCTTT. Translated, it gives CASSRTGANRNTEAFF.

The rearrangement links TRBV6-5 to TRBJ1-1, with unresolved D. Germline V gene sequence: CDR1 MNHEY, CDR2 SVGAGI. This CDR3 has 15 amino acids. Deletions cut 0 bases from V and 0 bases from J, with 8 bases between. The CDR3 reads CASSYSREMNTEAFF. The CDR3 coding sequence is TGTGCCAGCAGTTACTCGCGGGAGATGAACACTGAAGCTTTCTTT.

The chain carries TRBV7-8 and TRBJ1-1, with a possible D match to TRBD1 (6 bases). V lost 6 bases, J lost 1 base, and 9 bases lay in between. The germline gives CDR1 SGHVS, CDR2 FQNEAQ. The CDR3 has 13 amino acids. The CDR3 coding sequence is TGTGCCAGCAGTAGACAGGAGAACACTGAAGCTTTCTTT. Translated, it gives CASSRQENTEAFF.

This clone is a singleton in its sample. The J gene is TRBJ2-7, the V gene TRBV7-2; 10 bases are a match to TRBD1. Germline V gives CDR1 SGHTA, CDR2 FQGNSA. V lost 5 bases to trimming and J lost 2 bases; unmatched junction nucleotides: 3. This CDR3 has 14 amino acids. The CDR3 DNA reads as TGTGCCAGCAGCATAGACAGGGGGCCCTACGAGCAGTACTTC. Translating gives CASSIDRGPYEQYF. Full variable domain (rest looked up from reference TRBV7-2 and TRBJ2-7): GAGVSQSPSNKVTEKGKDVELRCDPISGHTALYWYRQSLGQGLEFLIYFQGNSAPDKSGLPSDRFSAERTGGSVSTLTIQRTQQEDSAVYLCASSIDRGPYEQYFGPGTRLTVT.

This rearrangement joins TRBV4-2 to TRBJ2-7; 9 bases fit TRBD2. This CDR3 is built from 15 residues. Trimming took 5 bases from V and 0 from J; bases not matched to a gene: 5. The germline V gene has CDR1 LGHNA and CDR2 YNFKEQ. CDR3 region: CASSFSGSSSYEQYF. CDR3 coding DNA: TGTGCCAGCAGCTTTAGCGGGAGTAGCTCCTACGAGCAGTACTTC.

The CDR3 protein is CASLGQPNTEAFF. The CDR3 DNA reads as TGTGCCAGCTTGGGACAGCCGAACACTGAAGCTTTCTTT. The rearrangement links TRBV18 to TRBJ1-1, with TRBD1 matching 7 bases. The CDR3 contains 13 residues. V was pared by 7 bases and J by 1 base, with 3 bases of the junction left unmatched. In germline, CDR1 is KGHSH, CDR2 LQKENI.

This CDR3 reads CAWSVLAGGNTGELFF. The CDR3 bases are TGTGCCTGGAGTGTCCTAGCGGGGGGGAACACCGGGGAGCTGTTTTTT. The chain combines TRBV30 with TRBJ2-2; 11 bases are shared with TRBD2. The CDR3 totals 16 residues. The germline gives CDR1 GTSNPN, CDR2 SVGIG (reference sequence). V trimming: 0 bases; J trimming: 1 base; junction bases outside the gene matches: 1. Filled out from reference TRBV30 and TRBJ2-2, the complete variable domain reads SQTIHQWPATLVQPVGSPLSLECTVEGTSNPNLYWYRQAAGRGLQLLFYSVGIGQISSEVPQNLSASRPQDRQFILSSKKLLLSDSGFYLCAWSVLAGGNTGELFFGEGSRLTVL.

The CDR3 is CASSTLAGDTDTQYF. DNA for the CDR3: TGTGCCAGCAGCACACTAGCGGGAGACACAGATACGCAGTATTTT. The V gene is TRBV9, the J gene TRBJ2-3; 11 nucleotides line up with TRBD2. CDR1 SGDLS and CDR2 YYNGEE come from the germline V gene. The length of the CDR3 is 15 residues. The V gene end was trimmed by 4 bases and the J gene end by 2 bases; junction bases not matched to a gene: 3.